This entry lists 17 T cell receptor beta chains sequenced from one sample in a study of blood T cell repertoires in COVID-19. Profiled with immunoSEQ multiplex PCR; TCRdb holds only in-frame clones, not every one. The sample carries about 210,000 clones, roughly 87% recorded once. The sequenced sample was PBMCs or T cells enriched from blood (not recorded which). Source of these receptors: a man aged 25-40 years in a cohort exposed to, infected with or recovered from COVID-19 (not recorded which).

This chain links TRBV7-3 with TRBJ2-3; TRBD2 agrees at 10 bases. This CDR3 contains 15 residues. V shed 1 base and J 5 bases; nucleotides not matched to a gene: 3. Germline V lookup: CDR1 SGHTA, CDR2 FQGTGA. The CDR3, as DNA: TGTGCCAGCAGCTTAAACCTAGCGGGAGTAGATACGCAGTATTTT. Its protein is CASSLNLAGVDTQYF.

The table lists this clone with a few counts. This chain uses TRBV9 with TRBJ2-1; TRBD2 might be the D (5 bases). The V end was cut by 0 bases, the J end by 6 bases, with 13 bases between. The CDR3 is made up of 15 amino acids. Germline V CDR1 and CDR2: SGDLS, YYNGEE. CDR3 region: CASSVGFRGFNEQFF. DNA for the CDR3: TGTGCCAGCAGCGTAGGTTTTCGGGGATTCAATGAGCAGTTCTTC.

In this sample, this clone turned up many times. The rearrangement joins TRBV7-8 to TRBJ1-3; D unresolved. Germline-derived CDR1 and CDR2 are SGHVS and FQNEAQ. The CDR3 runs to 16 residues. With 3 bases removed from V and 1 base from J, the gap between germline ends came to 13 bases. The CDR3 nucleotides are TGTGCCAGCAGCTTTCCTCGTGGGCAGTCTGGAAACACCATATATTTT. Protein sequence: CASSFPRGQSGNTIYF.

This chain connects TRBV6-5 to TRBJ1-2; D remains ambiguous. Germline V gene data show CDR1 as MNHEY and CDR2 as SVGAGI. V was cut by 10 bases and J by 4 bases, with 16 bases left in between. This CDR3 contains 13 residues. CDR3 DNA sequence: TGTGCCACTCATCCGCAGGATATCTATGGCTACACCTTC. Its protein product is CATHPQDIYGYTF.

The chain recombines TRBV10-3 with TRBJ2-1; 10 bases fit TRBD1. J was trimmed by 7 bases and V by 5 bases; bases with no gene match: 11. Germline V gene sequence: CDR1 ENHRY, CDR2 SYGVKD. CDR3 length: 16 amino acids. The CDR3 region is CAISLWDRGGSNEQFF. The CDR3 coding sequence is TGTGCCATCAGTTTGTGGGACAGGGGAGGTTCAAATGAGCAGTTCTTC.

CDR3 residues: CASRGGTDTQYF. The CDR3 bases are TGTGCCAGCAGGGGAGGCACAGATACGCAGTATTTT. V is TRBV28 and J is TRBJ2-3; tentatively, D is TRBD2 (5 bases). The V end was cut by 6 bases, the J end by 1 base, with 5 bases between. Germline-derived CDR1 and CDR2 are MDHEN and SYDVKM. This CDR3 has 12 residues.

The chain uses TRBV7-9 and TRBJ1-6, with TRBD1 as a possible D gene (6 bases). CDR3 length: 15 amino acids. Trimming cost V 4 bases and J 10 bases, with 17 bases left between them. The germline V gene encodes CDR1 SEHNR and CDR2 FQNEAQ (reference sequence). The CDR3 sequence is CASSSQTGLGSPLHF. The CDR3 bases are TGTGCCAGCAGCTCGCAAACAGGGTTGGGGTCACCCCTCCACTTT. Full variable domain (missing parts from reference TRBV7-9 and TRBJ1-6): DTGVSQNPRHKITKRGQNVTFRCDPISEHNRLYWYRQTLGQGPEFLTYFQNEAQLEKSRLLSDRFSAERPKGSFSTLEIQRTEQGDSAMYLCASSSQTGLGSPLHFGNGTRLTVT.

This chain links TRBV7-9 with TRBJ1-2; D perhaps matches TRBD1 (5 bases). Germline-derived CDR1 and CDR2 are SEHNR and FQNEAQ (reference sequence). The CDR3 is 15 amino acids. The ends were cut back, 2 bases at V and 4 bases at J, with 14 bases in the middle. The chain's CDR3 is CASSLTAGGGYGYTF. Written as DNA, the CDR3 is TGTGCCAGCAGCTTAACCGCCGGGGGTGGCTATGGCTACACCTTC.

The V gene is TRBV28, the J gene TRBJ2-7; no clear D. Per the germline V gene, CDR1 is MDHEN and CDR2 is SYDVKM. The length of the CDR3 is 13 residues. V lost 6 bases and J 0 bases, leaving 9 bases between the germline ends. CDR3 sequence: CASSSVSSYEQYF. The CDR3 nucleotides are TGTGCCAGCAGCTCGGTATCCTCCTACGAGCAGTACTTC.

The chain couples TRBV18 to TRBJ2-3; D unclear. V lost 3 bases, J lost 3 bases, and 13 bases lay in between. CDR1 is KGHSH, CDR2 LQKENI, per germline. The CDR3 totals 15 residues. The chain's CDR3 is CASSPTGVRTDTQYF. The CDR3 DNA follows: TGTGCCAGCTCACCTACCGGTGTTCGAACAGATACGCAGTATTTT.

A few counts support this clone. V gene TRBV25-1 combines with J gene TRBJ1-2, with TRBD1 as a possible D gene (5 bases). This CDR3 spans 15 amino acids. V gave up 3 bases and J gave up 0 bases, with 11 bases separating them. Germline V gene data show CDR1 as MGHDK and CDR2 as SYGVNS. CDR3 nucleotide sequence: TGTGCCAGCAGTGACCCCGGCAGGGCTAACTATGGCTACACCTTC. This sequence encodes CASSDPGRANYGYTF.

This clone appeared a few times. The chain links TRBV18 to TRBJ1-5; 8 bases line up with TRBD1. The CDR3 is 14 residues long. Germline V gives CDR1 KGHSH, CDR2 LQKENI. Trimming removed 6 bases from V and 6 bases from J; junction bases left unmatched: 7. CDR3 residues: CASSHDRGRQPQHF. The DNA of the CDR3 is TGTGCCAGCTCCCATGACAGGGGACGTCAGCCCCAGCATTTT.

The chain uses TRBV20-1 and TRBJ2-3; D not certain. The CDR3 has 11 residues. The V end was cut by 6 bases, the J end by 6 bases, with 10 bases between. The germline V gene has CDR1 DFQATT and CDR2 SNEGSKA (reference sequence). CDR3 in DNA: TGCAGTGCCCGTCCAGCGGATACGCAGTATTTT. Amino acid sequence: CSARPADTQYF.

The chain is built from TRBV28 and TRBJ2-7, with 7 bases lining up with TRBD1. This CDR3 contains 15 residues. V lost 5 bases to trimming and J lost 0 bases; unmatched junction nucleotides: 7. The V gene's germline CDR1 is MDHEN and CDR2 SYDVKM. CDR3 sequence: CASSPGTASSYEQYF. In nucleotides, the CDR3 is TGTGCCAGCAGTCCCGGGACAGCGAGCTCCTACGAGCAGTACTTC.

This chain joins TRBV19 and TRBJ1-5; D is undetermined. Germline V gene data show CDR1 as LNHDA and CDR2 as SQIVND (reference sequence). V was shortened by 7 bases and J by 0 bases, with 19 bases between the two germline ends. This CDR3 comprises 17 residues. The CDR3: CASKARSTKYSNQPQHF. The CDR3 DNA sequence: TGTGCCAGTAAAGCGCGTTCCACCAAGTATAGCAATCAGCCCCAGCATTTT.

The CDR3 here is CASSYILAGGPYEQYF. DNA for the CDR3: TGTGCCAGCAGTTACATACTAGCGGGAGGGCCCTACGAGCAGTACTTC. The chain links TRBV6-2 or TRBV6-3 to TRBJ2-7; TRBD2 matches at 13 bases. Germline CDR1 and CDR2: MNHEY and SVGEGT. The CDR3 covers 16 residues. V trimming: 2 bases; J trimming: 2 bases; junction bases outside the gene matches: 3.

The chain couples TRBV10-2 to TRBJ2-7, with 10 bases that match TRBD2. V was pared by 3 bases and J by 1 base, with 9 bases of the junction left unmatched. The CDR3 extends over 17 amino acids. Per the germline V gene, CDR1 is WSHSY and CDR2 is SAAADI. The CDR3 DNA sequence: TGCGCCAGCAGTGATAGGCGAGCGGGAGGGTCTTCCTACGAGCAGTACTTC. Its protein is CASSDRRAGGSSYEQYF.